This TCR beta chain was documented in a study of blood T cell repertoires in COVID-19. Study at large: COVID-19 samples from acute and convalescent phases originated in the United States, Italy and Spain.

Patients of the Seattle cohort, enrolled during active infection, were followed longitudinally. In the study's own analysis: Quantification of nucleated cells was approximated via reference gene primer amplification. TCRdb keeps only in-frame clones here, not all; method: immunoSEQ multiplex PCR. V and J calls and clone size follow that table, whereas D and trimming were derived from the DNA. The sample shows roughly 170,000 clones, roughly 89% of them seen only once. Per the germline V gene, CDR1 is LNHDA and CDR2 is SQIVND (reference sequence). Trimming shortened V by 6 bases and J by 5 bases, and 7 bases separated the two germline ends. The CDR3 sequence is 11 residues long.

This clonotype was sampled from a woman in her 70s with COVID-19, enrolled during active disease. Sample: peripheral blood. The chain combines TRBV19 with TRBJ1-2; D is unresolved. The CDR3 sequence is CASSRDYGYTF. The DNA of the CDR3 is TGTGCCAGTAGCCGAGATTATGGCTACACCTTC.